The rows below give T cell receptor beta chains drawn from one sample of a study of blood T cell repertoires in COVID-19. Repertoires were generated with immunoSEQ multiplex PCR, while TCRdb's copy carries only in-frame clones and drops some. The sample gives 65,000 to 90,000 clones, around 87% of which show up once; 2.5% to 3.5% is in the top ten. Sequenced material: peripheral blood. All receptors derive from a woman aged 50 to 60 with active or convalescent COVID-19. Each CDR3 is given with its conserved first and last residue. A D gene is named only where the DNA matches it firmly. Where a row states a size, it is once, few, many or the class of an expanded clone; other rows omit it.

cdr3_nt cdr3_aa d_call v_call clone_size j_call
TGTGCCAGCAGCGTCTTTACGGTTGGCTACACCTTC CASSVFTVGYTF NA TRBV6-5 NA TRBJ1-2
TGCGCCAGCAGCTTGGAAGGGGGGAACACTGAAGCTTTCTTT CASSLEGGNTEAFF NA TRBV5-1 NA TRBJ1-1
TGTGCCAGCAGCCAAGAAGCCGGGGACGGGAGCTCCTACGAGCAGTACTTC CASSQEAGDGSSYEQYF NA TRBV3-1/TRBV3-2 NA TRBJ2-7
TGTGCCAGCAGCTCCCAGGACAGAGGCTCCTGGGACGAGCAGTACTTC CASSSQDRGSWDEQYF NA TRBV7-9 NA TRBJ2-7
TGTGCCAGCAGCTTAACAGGCATCTATGGCTACACCTTC CASSLTGIYGYTF NA TRBV7-6 NA TRBJ1-2
TGCAGCGTTGAAATGACAGGGGGCGGCGGGGAGCTGTTTTTT CSVEMTGGGGELFF TRBD1 TRBV29-1 few TRBJ2-2
TGTGCCAGCAGCGTTGGCCGGGGGGGCGGTGAGACCCAGTACTTC CASSVGRGGGETQYF TRBD2 TRBV9 NA TRBJ2-5
TGCAGCGTTGAGGGGGACAGCTACGAGCAGTACTTC CSVEGDSYEQYF TRBD1 TRBV29-1 NA TRBJ2-7
TGTGCCAGCAGCCTCCGGACAGGGGCCACTGAAGCTTTCTTT CASSLRTGATEAFF TRBD1 TRBV9 NA TRBJ1-1
TGTGCCAGCAGCCCCGAAGGGACTAGCGTAGTGACCCAGTACTTC CASSPEGTSVVTQYF TRBD2 TRBV9 NA TRBJ2-5
TGTGCTAGTGGTTATAGGACAGGCTCACCCCTCCACTTT CASGYRTGSPLHF TRBD1 TRBV12-5 NA TRBJ1-6
TGTGCCAGCAGCCCTAGGAGTAGCGGGGCCTCGAGCACCGGGGAGCTGTTTTTT CASSPRSSGASSTGELFF TRBD2 TRBV11-3 NA TRBJ2-2
TGTGCCAGCAGCTTAGCTCGGTACTACGAGCAGTACTTC CASSLARYYEQYF NA TRBV7-9 NA TRBJ2-7
TGTGCCAGTAGTCCCCAATCCGGGGGTGCTGGCTACACCTTC CASSPQSGGAGYTF NA TRBV19 NA TRBJ1-2
TGTGCCAGCAGTTCGGCAGGGCTGGGGACTGAAGCTTTCTTT CASSSAGLGTEAFF NA TRBV6-2/TRBV6-3 NA TRBJ1-1
TGTGCCAGCAGCTCCGGAAGGGGAACAACTAATGAAAAACTGTTTTTT CASSSGRGTTNEKLFF NA TRBV11-1 NA TRBJ1-4
TGTGCCTGGGACCTAGCGGGGAGGGAGCAGTACTTC CAWDLAGREQYF TRBD2 TRBV30 NA TRBJ2-7
TGTGCCAGCAGTGAAGCGGGATCGGGATACGAGCAGTACTTC CASSEAGSGYEQYF NA TRBV6-1 NA TRBJ2-7
TGTGCCACCAGTGACAGGGGAAGAGCCGGGGAGCTGTTTTTT CATSDRGRAGELFF NA TRBV24-1 NA TRBJ2-2
TGTGCCAGTAGGGGGGGGACAGGGGCTTTAAACTATGGCTACACCTTC CASRGGTGALNYGYTF TRBD1 TRBV19 NA TRBJ1-2
TGTGCCAGCAGTTTATCGACTAGCGGGGGGATAGAGACCCAGTACTTC CASSLSTSGGIETQYF TRBD2 TRBV27 NA TRBJ2-5
TGTGCCAGTAACAGGGGTCGCACAGATACGCAGTATTTT CASNRGRTDTQYF TRBD1 TRBV19 once TRBJ2-3
TGTGCCAGCAGCGTCGGACAGGGGGGCAATCAGCCCCAGCATTTT CASSVGQGGNQPQHF TRBD1 TRBV9 NA TRBJ1-5
TGCGCCAGCAGCTCGCGAAGAGGGACAGTCACAGATACGCAGTATTTT CASSSRRGTVTDTQYF TRBD1 TRBV4-3 NA TRBJ2-3
TGTGCCAGCAGCAGCGGGACAATAACAGATACGCAGTATTTT CASSSGTITDTQYF NA TRBV5-6 few TRBJ2-3
TGTGCCAGCAGCCACCCCACCGCGAGCTCCTACAATGAGCAGTTCTTC CASSHPTASSYNEQFF NA TRBV4-2 few TRBJ2-1
TGTGCCAGCAGTACCGCGGGACAGGCTTTTAACTATGGCTACACCTTC CASSTAGQAFNYGYTF TRBD1 TRBV7-3 NA TRBJ1-2
TGTGCCAGCAGCTTTGGGGGGATAGAGACCCAGTACTTC CASSFGGIETQYF NA TRBV11-2 NA TRBJ2-5
TGTGCCAGCAGTTTATGGGGAGATCAGCCCCAGCATTTT CASSLWGDQPQHF NA TRBV27 few TRBJ1-5
TGTGCCTGGAGTGGAACTAGCGGGGGCCTCGGAGGGACCCAGTACTTC CAWSGTSGGLGGTQYF TRBD2 TRBV30 NA TRBJ2-5
TGTGCTAGCAGCCCTGGGACAGGGGGATTCTACGAGCAGTACTTC CASSPGTGGFYEQYF TRBD1 TRBV7-7 NA TRBJ2-7
TGCAGCGCCGCCAAGGGGGCGCAGGGTACTGAAGCTTTCTTT CSAAKGAQGTEAFF TRBD1 TRBV29-1 once TRBJ1-1
TGTGCCAGTAGCCGTCGCGGGGGGGACACTGAAGCTTTCTTT CASSRRGGDTEAFF NA TRBV19 NA TRBJ1-1
TGCGCCAGCAAGGAGGAGGGGGCCTATGGCTACACCTTC CASKEEGAYGYTF TRBD1 TRBV5-1 NA TRBJ1-2
TGTGCCAGCAGCTTTGACCGGGACAGGGGATATGGAGGGGGCTACACCTTC CASSFDRDRGYGGGYTF TRBD1 TRBV7-2 NA TRBJ1-2
TGCGCCAGCAATCTCCCCCTGGCCGGAAAGGACTCCTCCTACGAGCAGTACTTC CASNLPLAGKDSSYEQYF NA TRBV23-1 once TRBJ2-7
TGTGCCAGCAGCCAAGACGGAGGCGGGGGGCTGAACACCGGGGAGCTGTTTTTT CASSQDGGGGLNTGELFF TRBD2 TRBV3-1/TRBV3-2 NA TRBJ2-2
TGCGCCAGCAGCTTGGAGGCAGGGGGAAAAGAGACCCAGTACTTC CASSLEAGGKETQYF TRBD1 TRBV5-1 NA TRBJ2-5
TGTGCCAGCAGCCCTAGGACAGGGATTGGTCACGAGCAGTACTTC CASSPRTGIGHEQYF TRBD1 TRBV3-1/TRBV3-2 NA TRBJ2-7
TGTGCCAGCAGCCAAGAGGTGCCCCGGGGGGATACGCAGTATTTT CASSQEVPRGDTQYF NA TRBV3-1/TRBV3-2 NA TRBJ2-3